The clone carrying this T cell receptor (beta chain) was picked up a small number of times. Its matching antigen is unknown. Expressed TCRB transcripts were sequenced, since all the RNA that had been isolated was reverse transcribed. The method was immunoSEQ multiplex PCR; TCRdb's version includes in-frame clones alone and lacks a portion of them. The data contain roughly 370,000 clones, about 15% of them seen just once; the ten biggest clones take up approximately 0.035%. This sample is drawn from a study of beta chain features in type 1 diabetes. Study results and limitations: Among all four CD4+ subsets, Type 1 diabetes patients had TCRB CDR3s that were moderately but significantly shorter.

Naive, central memory, regulatory and stem cell-like memory cells within the CD4+ compartment were sorted using CD45RO/CCR7/CD25/CD127/CD95/CD27. The source is a man aged 25 to 45 in good health. Specimen: naive CD4+ T cells from blood.

CDR3 sequence (DNA): TGTGCCAGCAGTGTTGAAGCCGGGCCCATTCCCTACGAGCAGTACGTC. Amino acid sequence: CASSVEAGPIPYEQYV. V usage is TRBV6-1 and J usage is TRBJ2-7; unclear D gene. V lost 4 bases and J 2 bases, leaving 18 bases between the germline ends. From germline, CDR1 is MNHNS and CDR2 SASEGT. This CDR3 comprises 16 residues.